A single sample gave rise to the 5 T cell receptor beta chains below, sequenced in a study of blood T cell repertoires in COVID-19. Produced via immunoSEQ multiplex PCR; TCRdb's table is partial and in-frame only. Among about 160,000 clones listed, more than 60% were seen once. Material for sequencing was peripheral blood. The receptors come from a man aged 60 to 75 with acute or convalescent COVID-19.

The J gene is TRBJ2-2, the V gene TRBV5-1; 7 bases agree with TRBD1. Per germline, CDR1 SGHRS and CDR2 YFSETQ. The CDR3 runs 15 residues. V gave up 7 bases and J gave up 0 bases; unmatched junction bases: 6. CDR3 protein: CASDTGAANTGELFF. The CDR3 nucleotides are TGCGCCAGCGATACAGGGGCCGCGAACACCGGGGAGCTGTTTTTT.

The CDR3 here is CASSLGLAGALGTDTQYF. In nucleotides, the CDR3 is TGTGCCAGCAGCCTGGGACTAGCGGGGGCCTTGGGCACAGATACGCAGTATTTT. The V call is TRBV3-1 (or the pseudogene TRBV3-2), the J call TRBJ2-3; 14 nucleotides match TRBD2. J lost 1 base, V lost 4 bases, and 7 bases had no gene match. There are 18 residues in the CDR3. CDR1 is LGHDT, CDR2 YNNKEL, per germline (reference sequence).

For the CDR3, the DNA is TGCAGCGTCGCACAGGGGGCTGACGAGCAGTACTTC. This encodes CSVAQGADEQYF. The chain couples TRBV29-1 to TRBJ2-7, with 9 bases that match TRBD1. The CDR3 loop spans 12 amino acids. CDR1 and CDR2 (germline): SQVTM, ANQGSEA. V was pared by 6 bases and J by 5 bases, with 5 bases of the junction left unmatched.

This clone was detected only once. The chain links TRBV12-3 or TRBV12-4 to TRBJ2-5; 8 bases are shared with TRBD1. V lost 6 bases to trimming and J lost 5 bases; unmatched junction nucleotides: 5. The CDR3 length is 13 residues. CDR3 nucleotides: TGTGCCAGCAGCTGGACAGGGCGTGAGACCCAGTACTTC. This gives the protein CASSWTGRETQYF.

The chain joins TRBV4-3 to TRBJ1-3, with 9 bases lining up with TRBD1. The germline V gene encodes CDR1 LGHNA and CDR2 YSLEER. The CDR3 sequence is 15 residues long. V lost 4 bases and J lost 2; bases outside the gene matches: 3. CDR3 residues: CASSLDRGTGNTIYF. CDR3 in DNA: TGCGCCAGCAGCCTTGACAGGGGGACTGGAAACACCATATATTTT.